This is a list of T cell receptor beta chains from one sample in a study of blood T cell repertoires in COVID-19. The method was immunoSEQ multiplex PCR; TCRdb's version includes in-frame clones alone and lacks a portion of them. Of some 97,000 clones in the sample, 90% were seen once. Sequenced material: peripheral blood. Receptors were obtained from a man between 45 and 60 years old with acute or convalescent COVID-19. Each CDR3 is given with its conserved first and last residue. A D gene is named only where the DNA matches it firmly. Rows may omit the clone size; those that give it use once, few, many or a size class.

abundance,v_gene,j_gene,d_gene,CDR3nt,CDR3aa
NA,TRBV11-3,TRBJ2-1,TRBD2,TGTGCCAGCAGCTTAGCGGGGGGGCGGGAGCAGTTCTTC,CASSLAGGREQFF
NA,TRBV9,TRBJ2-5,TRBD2,TGTGCCAGCAGCGCAAGGACTAGTCCCCAAGAGACCCAGTACTTC,CASSARTSPQETQYF
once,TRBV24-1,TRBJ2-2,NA,TGTGCCACCAGTGATAGCGGCGGGGAGCTGTTTTTT,CATSDSGGELFF
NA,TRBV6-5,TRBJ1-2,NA,TGTGCCAGCAGTTACAGGGGAGGCTACACCTTC,CASSYRGGYTF
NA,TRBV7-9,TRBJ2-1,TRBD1,TGTGCCAGCAGCTTAGGACAGGGTCGGGGCAATGAGCAGTTCTTC,CASSLGQGRGNEQFF
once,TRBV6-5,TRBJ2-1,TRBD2,TGTGCCAGCAGTTCTCGGGTAGCGGGCCCCAATGAGCAGTTCTTC,CASSSRVAGPNEQFF
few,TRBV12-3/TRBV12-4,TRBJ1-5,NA,TGTGCCAGCAGTCCGGGAGGTAATCAGCCCCAGCATTTT,CASSPGGNQPQHF
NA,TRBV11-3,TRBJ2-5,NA,TGTGCCAGCAGCCTCCCCTCACAGGGAGAGACCCAGTACTTC,CASSLPSQGETQYF
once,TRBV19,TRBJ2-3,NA,TGTGCCAGTGCGAACATCCAGGGGAGCACAGATACGCAGTATTTT,CASANIQGSTDTQYF
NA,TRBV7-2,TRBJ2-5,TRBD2,TGTGCCAGCAGCCCCGGACTAGCTGGCGAGACCCAGTACTTC,CASSPGLAGETQYF
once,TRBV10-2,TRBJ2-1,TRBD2,TGCGCCAGCACTAAGAGCAGCCTAGCGGGATATCACAATGAGCAGTTCTTC,CASTKSSLAGYHNEQFF
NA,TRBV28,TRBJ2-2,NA,TGTGCCAGCAGTCACCGGGACTCCCCATCCGCCGGGGAGCTGTTTTTT,CASSHRDSPSAGELFF
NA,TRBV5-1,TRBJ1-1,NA,TGCGCCAGCAGCTTGGAGGGGCCAGCTTTCTTT,CASSLEGPAFF
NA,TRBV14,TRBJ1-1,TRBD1,TGTGCCAGCAGCCCCTCAGGGGGAGGGAACACTGAAGCTTTCTTT,CASSPSGGGNTEAFF
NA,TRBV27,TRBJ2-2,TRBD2,TGTGCCAGCAGTCCGGATCTAGCGGGAGGGTGGACCGGGGAGCTGTTTTTT,CASSPDLAGGWTGELFF
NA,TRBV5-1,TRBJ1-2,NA,TGCGCCAGCAGCCCCGAGGGGGGGTACTATGGCTACACCTTC,CASSPEGGYYGYTF